The 32 T cell receptor beta chains given below trace back to one sample, sequenced in a study of regulatory T cells in long-lasting Graves disease. The time point is: newly diagnosed GD, antithyroid drugs for less than 3 months. Making the TCR library involved RNA that had been extracted from PBMCs. CDR3 regions were amplified by Arm-PCR using iRepertoire HTBI primers to build TCR beta libraries. TCRdb analysed the multiplex PCR reads with MiXCR anew, one entry per CDR3 protein. The sample shows a few hundred thousand distinct CDR3 sequences, approximately 16% of them seen only once. These data also formed part of another study, on T cells in Graves' hyperthyroidism and ophthalmopathy.

The source was peripheral blood mononuclear cells (PBMCs), collected at new diagnosis, from a patient treated with antithyroid drugs. These receptors originate from a woman under 30 with Graves disease.

This clonotype has ten or more counts. This chain connects TRBV13 to TRBJ2-3; 10 bases are a match to TRBD1. The germline CDR1 and CDR2 sequences are PRHDT and FYEKMQ (reference sequence). The CDR3 totals 15 residues. Trimming cost V 5 bases and J 4 bases; bases outside gene matches: 6. The CDR3 DNA reads TGTGCCAGCAGCCATGCCGGACAGGGGGCAGATACGCAGTATTTT. Translated, it gives CASSHAGQGADTQYF.

The chain recombines TRBV18 with TRBJ2-2, with 10 bases lining up with TRBD2. The V gene end was trimmed by 3 bases and the J gene end by 4 bases; junction bases not matched to a gene: 11. The CDR3 consists of 18 residues. Per the germline V gene, CDR1 is KGHSH and CDR2 is LQKENI. CDR3 in amino acids: CASSPGPGTSASTGELFF. CDR3 nucleotide sequence: TGTGCCAGCTCACCGGGTCCCGGGACTAGCGCATCCACCGGGGAGCTGTTTTTT.

J is TRBJ2-7 and V is TRBV27, with 9 bases matching TRBD1. The CDR3 runs 13 residues. Unmatched junction bases numbered 5, after V lost 5 bases and J lost 6 bases. Germline loops: CDR1 MNHEY, CDR2 SMNVEV (reference sequence). CDR3 residues: CASSVGQGSEQYF. CDR3 DNA sequence: TGTGCCAGCAGTGTGGGACAGGGAAGCGAGCAGTACTTC.

This clonotype has ten or more counts. The chain joins TRBV2 to TRBJ1-1; tentative D call: TRBD1 (5 bases). CDR1 SNHLY and CDR2 FYNNEI come from the germline V gene. The V and J ends lost 11 bases and 3 bases respectively, with 19 bases between them. CDR3 length equals 14 residues. CDR3 sequence: CASQGQGRDTEAFF. CDR3 sequence (DNA): TGTGCCTCCCAAGGGCAGGGCCGGGACACTGAAGCTTTCTTT.

This clonotype was counted many times. V is TRBV27 and J is TRBJ2-5; the D gene is possibly TRBD2 (5 bases). This CDR3 has 15 amino acids. From germline, CDR1 is MNHEY and CDR2 SMNVEV (reference sequence). V lost 3 bases to trimming and J lost 3 bases, with 14 bases between them. The CDR3 DNA is TGTGCCAGCAGTTTTTCGGGGAGCGAGAAAGAGACCCAGTACTTC. It specifies CASSFSGSEKETQYF.

The table lists this clonotype with many counts. The V and J genes are TRBV3-1 and TRBJ2-1; 11 nucleotides line up with TRBD2. Germline CDR1 reads LGHDT; CDR2 reads YNNKEL (reference sequence). The CDR3 length is 18 residues. With 1 base clipped from V and 4 bases from J, the junction kept 9 bases outside the gene matches. CDR3: CASSQVSGRAKPYNEQFF. CDR3 nucleotide sequence: TGTGCCAGCAGCCAAGTTAGCGGGAGGGCCAAACCGTACAATGAGCAGTTCTTC.

The chain employs TRBV7-6 and TRBJ2-1; 7 positions match TRBD2. This CDR3 has 15 amino acids. Losses at the gene ends were 3 bases for V and 0 bases for J; bases not matched to a gene: 2. The V gene's germline CDR1 is SGHVS and CDR2 FNYEAQ. The DNA of the CDR3 is TGTGCCAGCAGCTTTCGACTAGCCTCCTACAATGAGCAGTTCTTC. This codes for CASSFRLASYNEQFF.

The V and J genes are TRBV27 and TRBJ1-1, with D perhaps matching TRBD1 (5 bases). Per the germline V gene, CDR1 is MNHEY and CDR2 is SMNVEV (reference sequence). The CDR3 sequence is 13 residues long. With 8 bases removed from V and 5 bases from J, the gap between germline ends came to 15 bases. The CDR3 here is CASQARARTEAFF. CDR3 nucleotides: TGTGCCAGCCAGGCCAGGGCTAGGACTGAAGCTTTCTTT.

The V call is TRBV4-3, the J call TRBJ1-6; D not resolved. Trimming shortened V by 1 base and J by 7 bases, and 11 bases separated the two germline ends. This CDR3 contains 15 residues. Germline V gives CDR1 LGHNA, CDR2 YSLEER. CDR3 protein: CASSQGWGGNSPLHF. CDR3 nucleotide sequence: TGCGCCAGCAGCCAAGGATGGGGAGGGAATTCACCCCTCCACTTT.

This chain uses TRBV9 with TRBJ1-1; D unclear. Trimming removed 6 bases from V and 2 bases from J, with 20 bases in between. The CDR3 length is 16 residues. The germline gives CDR1 SGDLS, CDR2 YYNGEE. CDR3 region: CASTAGVAGENTEAFF. The CDR3 region has the DNA TGTGCCAGCACCGCCGGGGTAGCGGGTGAAAACACTGAAGCTTTCTTT.

The V call is TRBV7-2, the J call TRBJ2-7; no definite D call. This CDR3 is 11 amino acids long. Germline loops: CDR1 SGHTA, CDR2 FQGNSA. Trimming took off 3 bases at V and 7 bases at J, with 7 bases between the two ends. CDR3 amino acids: CASSFGPEQYF. The CDR3 nucleotides are TGTGCCAGCAGCTTCGGACCGGAGCAGTACTTC.

The chain uses TRBV6-2 or TRBV6-3 and TRBJ2-7, with D unclear. The length of the CDR3 is 13 residues. Trimming shortened V by 9 bases and J by 1 base, and 13 bases separated the two germline ends. The germline CDR1 and CDR2 sequences are MNHEY and SVGEGT. CDR3 DNA sequence: TGTGCCAGTCACCAAATACAGTCCTACGAGCAGTACTTC. It specifies CASHQIQSYEQYF.

This clonotype showed up just a few times. The genes are TRBV19 and TRBJ2-1; D is undetermined. The CDR3 sequence is 12 residues long. The V gene's germline CDR1 is LNHDA and CDR2 SQIVND (reference sequence). V was trimmed by 3 bases and J by 9 bases, leaving 9 bases between them. This CDR3 reads CASSIAVGEQFF. The DNA for the CDR3 is TGTGCCAGTAGTATCGCGGTTGGTGAGCAGTTCTTC.

The sample holds many counts of this clonotype. V gene TRBV28 combines with J gene TRBJ2-5; the D gene is possibly TRBD1 (8 bases). The CDR3 sequence is 13 residues long. V lost 6 bases, J lost 5 bases, and 13 bases lay in between. Per germline, CDR1 MDHEN and CDR2 SYDVKM. The CDR3, as DNA: TGTGCCAGCAGAGGACAGGGAGGGGAGACCCAGTACTTC. Its translation: CASRGQGGETQYF. The full variable domain, in which reference TRBV28 and TRBJ2-5 provide the parts outside the CDR3, is DVKVTQSSRYLVKRTGEKVFLECVQDMDHENMFWYRQDPGLGLRLIYFSYDVKMKEKGDIPEGYSVSREKKERFSLILESASTNQTSMYLCASRGQGGETQYFGPGTRLLVL.

This clonotype occurred a few times. This rearrangement joins TRBV5-6 to TRBJ2-7; D could derive from TRBD1 or TRBD2 (5 bases each). The CDR3 totals 15 residues. The V end lost 0 bases, the J end lost 0 bases, and 10 bases lay between the germline ends. Per germline, CDR1 SGHDT and CDR2 YYEEEE. CDR3 bases: TGTGCCAGCAGCTTGGAGGGACGGAACTCCTACGAGCAGTACTTC. Translating gives CASSLEGRNSYEQYF.

Many counts were recorded for this clonotype. This chain joins TRBV20-1 and TRBJ2-5, with D possibly matching TRBD2 (5 bases). Germline V lookup: CDR1 DFQATT, CDR2 SNEGSKA (reference sequence). Trimming took 3 bases from V and 7 from J, leaving 21 bases between them. CDR3 length: 15 amino acids. The CDR3 DNA follows: TGCAGTGCTAGGCCGGGATCTTGGGTTGGAGGGACCCAGTACTTC. As protein: CSARPGSWVGGTQYF.

This clonotype was seen more than once but under ten times. The chain combines TRBV12-3 or TRBV12-4 with TRBJ2-3, with TRBD2 matching 11 bases. The trim removed 5 bases at V and 0 bases at J, leaving 7 bases unmatched. The CDR3 loop spans 17 amino acids. The CDR3 sequence: CASSPRLAGISTDTQYF. The CDR3 DNA sequence: TGTGCCAGCAGTCCCCGACTAGCGGGGATTAGCACAGATACGCAGTATTTT.

This clonotype was found a few times. The CDR3 nucleotides read TGCAGTGCTACTGGACAGGGAGAGAACACTGAAGCTTTCTTT. Amino acids: CSATGQGENTEAFF. The rearrangement joins TRBV20-1 to TRBJ1-1; 8 bases are a match to TRBD1. Germline V gives CDR1 DFQATT, CDR2 SNEGSKA (reference sequence). The CDR3 covers 14 residues. With 4 bases clipped from V and 1 base from J, the junction kept 5 bases outside the gene matches.

In this sample, this clonotype turned up many times. This chain connects TRBV11-2 to TRBJ2-2; tentative D call: TRBD2 (6 bases). Trimming took 3 bases from V and 6 from J, leaving 17 bases between them. Germline V gene sequence: CDR1 SGHAT, CDR2 FQNNGV. The CDR3 length is 16 residues. This CDR3 is CASSFWAGRGSGELFF. The DNA for the CDR3 is TGTGCCAGCAGCTTCTGGGCGGGAAGGGGCTCCGGGGAGCTGTTTTTT.

The chain uses TRBV10-3 and TRBJ2-7; D remains unclear. CDR1 ENHRY and CDR2 SYGVKD come from the germline V gene. Trimming stripped 6 bases from V and 10 bases from J, with 16 bases between. This CDR3 has 12 amino acids. The CDR3 here is CAISKENWAQYF. The DNA of the CDR3 is TGTGCCATCAGCAAGGAGAATTGGGCCCAGTACTTC.

The table lists this clonotype with many counts. CDR3 loop: CASSEQGRSQPQHF. CDR3 nucleotide sequence: TGTGCCAGCAGCGAACAGGGGAGGAGTCAGCCCCAGCATTTT. V gene TRBV7-9 combines with J gene TRBJ1-5; 7 bases agree with TRBD1. The trim removed 5 bases at V and 6 bases at J, leaving 7 bases unmatched. The CDR3 length is 14 residues. Looked up from germline, CDR1 is SEHNR and CDR2 is FQNEAQ (reference sequence).

This clonotype was detected only a few times. This rearrangement joins TRBV2 to TRBJ2-2; D possibly corresponds to TRBD2 (5 bases). The V gene's germline CDR1 is SNHLY and CDR2 FYNNEI. Trimming left V 6 bases short and J 8 bases short, with 19 bases between. This CDR3 region has 15 residues. The CDR3 is CASSEDRDWYGELFF. The DNA for the CDR3 is TGTGCCAGCAGCGAGGACCGGGATTGGTATGGGGAGCTGTTTTTT.

There are a few counts of this clonotype. This rearrangement joins TRBV20-1 to TRBJ2-2; 11 positions match TRBD2. The trim removed 0 bases at V and 5 bases at J, leaving 5 bases unmatched. Germline CDR1 and CDR2: DFQATT and SNEGSKA (reference sequence). This CDR3 spans 16 amino acids. The chain's CDR3 is CSARDSRTSGTGELFF. CDR3 nucleotide sequence: TGCAGTGCTAGAGATTCCCGGACTAGCGGGACCGGGGAGCTGTTTTTT.

This clonotype came up many times. The chain uses TRBV4-1 and TRBJ1-5; the D gene is possibly TRBD1 (6 bases). V lost 6 bases and J 2 bases, leaving 14 bases between the germline ends. CDR3 length: 15 amino acids. The germline gives CDR1 MGHRA, CDR2 YSYEKL. CDR3 DNA: TGCGCCAGCAGAGCGGGGGGGCTAGGCAATCAGCCCCAGCATTTT. This gives the protein CASRAGGLGNQPQHF.

V usage is TRBV12-3 or TRBV12-4 and J usage is TRBJ2-2, with D unclear. V dropped 3 bases and J dropped 4 bases, with 9 bases sitting between them. This CDR3 is built from 14 residues. This CDR3 reads CASSFRQSTGELFF. Here the CDR3 DNA reads TGTGCCAGCAGTTTTCGGCAAAGCACCGGGGAGCTGTTTTTT.

The gene calls are TRBV18 and TRBJ2-1; D is perhaps TRBD2 (6 bases). V lost 1 base and J 9 bases, leaving 13 bases between the germline ends. CDR1 KGHSH and CDR2 LQKENI come from the germline V gene. The CDR3 length is 14 residues. CDR3 bases: TGTGCCAGCTCACCACTTAACGGGAGTGGTGAGCAGTTCTTC. This sequence encodes CASSPLNGSGEQFF.

The chain recombines TRBV29-1 with TRBJ2-3, with D hard to call. Germline values: CDR1 SQVTM, CDR2 ANQGSEA. The CDR3 is 16 residues long. The V end was cut by 3 bases, the J end by 1 base, with 17 bases between. The CDR3 sequence is CSVDSRRRRGTDTQYF. CDR3 nucleotides: TGCAGCGTTGATTCTAGGAGAAGAAGGGGCACAGATACGCAGTATTTT.

Concerning this clonotype itself: Since a much larger clone is just one base distant, this may be a read error. The chain recombines TRBV5-1 with TRBJ2-5; D is unclear. In germline, CDR1 is SGHRS, CDR2 YFSETQ. This CDR3 is 12 amino acids long. The V end lost 4 bases, the J end lost 0 bases, and 4 bases lay between the germline ends. The CDR3 sequence is CASSMYQETQYF. CDR3 DNA: TGCGCCAGCAGCATGTACCAAGAGACCCAGTACTTC.

This clonotype was recorded many times. The chain uses TRBV5-4 and TRBJ2-3, with D tentatively TRBD1 (6 bases). CDR1 is SGHNT and CDR2 is YYREEE in the germline V gene (reference sequence). The CDR3 loop spans 15 amino acids. Trimming pared 0 bases from V and 0 bases from J, leaving 8 bases between. The CDR3 reads CASSLGGRSTDTQYF. In DNA form, the CDR3 reads TGTGCCAGCAGCTTGGGGGGGCGGAGCACAGATACGCAGTATTTT.

This clonotype showed up many times. The gene calls are TRBV7-9 and TRBJ2-7; the D is unclear. Trimming pared 7 bases from V and 1 base from J, leaving 11 bases between. The CDR3 runs 13 residues. Looked up from germline, CDR1 is SEHNR and CDR2 is FQNEAQ (reference sequence). The CDR3 protein is CASTPPRSYEQYF. The CDR3 region has the DNA TGTGCCAGCACCCCCCCTAGATCCTACGAGCAGTACTTC.

Regarding this clonotype: This likely traces to a read error, being one base from a far larger clone. J is TRBJ2-1 and V is TRBV9; tentative D call: TRBD2 (5 bases). The germline CDR1 and CDR2 sequences are SGDLS and YYNGEE. The CDR3 runs 12 residues. CDR3 amino acids: CTSSGLYNEQFF. The CDR3 nucleotides are TGTACCAGCAGCGGACTCTACAATGAGCAGTTCTTC.

The chain joins TRBV28 to TRBJ1-5; D might be TRBD1 (6 bases). The CDR3 totals 13 residues. V was pared by 8 bases and J by 6 bases, with 14 bases between. Germline values: CDR1 MDHEN, CDR2 SYDVKM. Here the CDR3 DNA reads TGTGCCAGCGTGGAGGGGGGGAGTCAGCCCCAGCATTTT. Protein: CASVEGGSQPQHF.